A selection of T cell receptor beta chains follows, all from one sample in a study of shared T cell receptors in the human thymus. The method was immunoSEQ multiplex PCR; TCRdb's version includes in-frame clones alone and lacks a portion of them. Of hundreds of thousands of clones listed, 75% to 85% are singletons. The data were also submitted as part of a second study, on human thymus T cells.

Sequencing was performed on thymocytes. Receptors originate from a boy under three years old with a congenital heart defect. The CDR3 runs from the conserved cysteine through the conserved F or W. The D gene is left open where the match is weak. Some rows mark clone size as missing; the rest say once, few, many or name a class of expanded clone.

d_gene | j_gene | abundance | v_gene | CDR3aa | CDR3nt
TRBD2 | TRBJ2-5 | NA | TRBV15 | CATSERTSKETQYF | TGTGCCACCAGCGAAAGGACTAGCAAAGAGACCCAGTACTTC
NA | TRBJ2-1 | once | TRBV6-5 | CASSYAVSSYNEQFF | TGTGCCAGCAGTTACGCGGTGAGCTCCTACAATGAGCAGTTCTTC
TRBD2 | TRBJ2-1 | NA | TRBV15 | CATSRDGLADDNEQFF | TGTGCCACCAGCAGAGATGGACTAGCGGATGACAATGAGCAGTTCTTC
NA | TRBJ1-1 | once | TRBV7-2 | CASSPGRGTEAFF | TGTGCCAGCAGCCCCGGCAGAGGGACTGAAGCTTTCTTT
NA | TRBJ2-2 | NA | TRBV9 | CASSGAPLGVTGELFF | TGTGCCAGCAGCGGGGCCCCGCTAGGGGTCACCGGGGAGCTGTTTTTT
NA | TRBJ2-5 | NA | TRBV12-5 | CASGDGLQETQYF | TGTGCTAGTGGGGACGGACTCCAAGAGACCCAGTACTTC
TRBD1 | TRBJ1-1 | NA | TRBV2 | CASSPQTTGGHTEAFF | TGTGCCAGCAGTCCTCAGACTACAGGGGGACACACTGAAGCTTTCTTT
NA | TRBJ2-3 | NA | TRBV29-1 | CSVWTASTDTQYF | TGCAGCGTTTGGACAGCTAGCACAGATACGCAGTATTTT
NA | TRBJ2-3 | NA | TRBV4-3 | CASSHTDSPPIRSADTQYF | TGCGCCAGCAGCCACACGGACAGTCCCCCCATCAGGTCGGCTGATACGCAGTATTTT
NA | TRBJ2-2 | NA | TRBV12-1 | CASSPGSSGRKNTGELFF | TGTGCCAGCAGCCCCGGTAGTAGCGGGAGGAAAAACACCGGGGAGCTGTTTTTT
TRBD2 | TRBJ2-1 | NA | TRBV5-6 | CASSLGGRTSGYNEQFF | TGTGCCAGCAGCTTGGGGGGACGGACTAGCGGGTACAATGAGCAGTTCTTC
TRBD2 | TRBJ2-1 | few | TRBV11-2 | CASSAWTSGSSYNEQFF | TGTGCCAGCAGCGCGTGGACTAGCGGTAGTTCCTACAATGAGCAGTTCTTC
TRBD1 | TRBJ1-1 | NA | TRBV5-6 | CASSRTGTARREAFF | TGTGCCAGCAGTCGCACCGGGACAGCTCGTAGGGAAGCTTTCTTT
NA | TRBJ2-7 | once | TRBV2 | CASNSDSRPGKYF | TGTGCCAGCAATTCCGACAGCCGACCAGGGAAGTACTTC
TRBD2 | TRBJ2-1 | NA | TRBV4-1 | CASSQDTLPAGGPSRKFDEQFF | TGCGCCAGCAGCCAAGATACCCTCCCAGCGGGAGGCCCGAGCAGGAAATTCGATGAGCAGTTCTTC
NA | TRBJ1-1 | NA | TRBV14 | CASSQRTAGLTEAFF | TGTGCCAGCAGCCAGAGGACCGCCGGACTCACTGAAGCTTTCTTT
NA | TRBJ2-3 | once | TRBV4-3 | CASGKKGDSTDTQYF | TGCGCCAGCGGAAAAAAGGGAGATAGCACAGATACGCAGTATTTT
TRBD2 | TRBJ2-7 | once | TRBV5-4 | CASSTRTSGSGEQYF | TGTGCCAGCAGCACCCGGACTAGCGGGAGCGGTGAGCAGTACTTC
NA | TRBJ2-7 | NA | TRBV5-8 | CASSLALAPGTTYEQYF | TGTGCCAGCAGCTTGGCTCTTGCCCCTGGGACAACCTACGAGCAGTACTTC
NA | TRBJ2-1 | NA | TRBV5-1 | CASSLVRRTSYNEQFF | TGCGCCAGCAGCTTGGTACGGCGGACTTCCTACAATGAGCAGTTCTTC
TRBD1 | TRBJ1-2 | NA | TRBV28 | CAIPGQGNYGYTF | TGTGCCATCCCGGGACAGGGGAACTATGGCTACACCTTC
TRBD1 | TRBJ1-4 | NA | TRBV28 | CASRGDRAPDEKLFF | TGTGCCAGCAGGGGTGACAGGGCCCCGGATGAAAAACTGTTTTTT
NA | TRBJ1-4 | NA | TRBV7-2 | CASSLAGHNEKLFF | TGTGCCAGCAGCTTAGCAGGACATAATGAAAAACTGTTTTTT
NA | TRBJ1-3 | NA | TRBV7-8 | CASSLVVGRHSTTIYF | TGTGCCAGCAGCTTAGTTGTCGGGAGGCATTCGACCACCATATATTTT
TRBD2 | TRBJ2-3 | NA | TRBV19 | CASSATQGTSGSDTQYF | TGTGCCAGTAGTGCTACCCAAGGGACTAGCGGGAGTGATACGCAGTATTTT
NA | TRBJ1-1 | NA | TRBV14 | CASSQEALRESCTEAFF | TGTGCCAGCAGCCAAGAGGCGTTACGGGAAAGTTGCACTGAAGCTTTCTTT
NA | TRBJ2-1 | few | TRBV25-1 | CASRPSLPNDEQFF | TGTGCCAGCAGGCCCTCTCTTCCTAACGATGAGCAGTTCTTC